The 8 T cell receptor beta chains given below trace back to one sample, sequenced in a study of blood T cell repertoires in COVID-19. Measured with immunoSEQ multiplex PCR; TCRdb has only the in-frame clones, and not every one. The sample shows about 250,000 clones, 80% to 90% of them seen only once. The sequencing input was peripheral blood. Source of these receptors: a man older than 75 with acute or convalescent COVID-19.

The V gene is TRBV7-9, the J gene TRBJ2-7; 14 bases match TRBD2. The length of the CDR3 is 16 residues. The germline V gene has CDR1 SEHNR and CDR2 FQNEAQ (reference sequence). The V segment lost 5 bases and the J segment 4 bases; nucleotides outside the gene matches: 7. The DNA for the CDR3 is TGTGCCAGCAGCCCCGGGACTAGCGGGAGTATGTACGAGCAGTACTTC. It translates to CASSPGTSGSMYEQYF.

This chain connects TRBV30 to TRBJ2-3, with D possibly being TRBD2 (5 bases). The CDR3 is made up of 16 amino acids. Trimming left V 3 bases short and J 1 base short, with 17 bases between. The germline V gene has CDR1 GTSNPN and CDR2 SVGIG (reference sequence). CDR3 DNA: TGTGCCTGGAGCGACTACAAGGCTAGTGGCACAGATACGCAGTATTTT. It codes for CAWSDYKASGTDTQYF.

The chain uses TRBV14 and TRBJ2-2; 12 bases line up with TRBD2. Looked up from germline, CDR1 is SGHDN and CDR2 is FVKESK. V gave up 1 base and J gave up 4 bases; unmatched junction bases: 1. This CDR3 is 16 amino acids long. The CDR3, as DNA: TGTGCCAGCAGCCAAGGGACTAGCGGGGCCACCGGGGAGCTGTTTTTT. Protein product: CASSQGTSGATGELFF.

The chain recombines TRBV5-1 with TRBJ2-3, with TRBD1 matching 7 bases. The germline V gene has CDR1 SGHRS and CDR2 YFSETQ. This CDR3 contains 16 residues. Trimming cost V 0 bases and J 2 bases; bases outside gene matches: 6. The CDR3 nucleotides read TGCGCCAGCAGCTTGGGGTCGGGACAGATCACAGATACGCAGTATTTT. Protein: CASSLGSGQITDTQYF.

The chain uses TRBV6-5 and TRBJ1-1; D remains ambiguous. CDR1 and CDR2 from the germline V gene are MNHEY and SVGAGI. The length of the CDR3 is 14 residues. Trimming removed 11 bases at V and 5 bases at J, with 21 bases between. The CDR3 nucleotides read TGTGCCGTGTCGATGTCCCCCGGAGGGACTGAAGCTTTCTTT. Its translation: CAVSMSPGGTEAFF.

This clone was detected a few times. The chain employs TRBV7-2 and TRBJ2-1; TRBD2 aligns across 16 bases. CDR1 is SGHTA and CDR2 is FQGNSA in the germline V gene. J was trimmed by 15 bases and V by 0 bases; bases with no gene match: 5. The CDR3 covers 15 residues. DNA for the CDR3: TGTGCCAGCAGCTTAGCGCAGGGACTAGCGGGGGGGTTGTTCTTC. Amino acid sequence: CASSLAQGLAGGLFF.

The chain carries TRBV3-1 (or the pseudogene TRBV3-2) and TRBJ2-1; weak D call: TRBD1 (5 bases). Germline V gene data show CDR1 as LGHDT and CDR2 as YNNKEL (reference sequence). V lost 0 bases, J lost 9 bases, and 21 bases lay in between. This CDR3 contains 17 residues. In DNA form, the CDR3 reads TGTGCCAGCAGCCAAGAAAGTGACAGCCGTTTTATGAGTGAGCAGTTCTTC. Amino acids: CASSQESDSRFMSEQFF.

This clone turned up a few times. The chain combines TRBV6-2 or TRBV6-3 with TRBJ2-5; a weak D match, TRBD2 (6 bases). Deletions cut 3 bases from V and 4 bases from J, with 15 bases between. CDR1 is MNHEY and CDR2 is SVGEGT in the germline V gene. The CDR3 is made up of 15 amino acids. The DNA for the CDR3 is TGTGCCAGCAGTTATGTTCGGGGGAGTCGAGAGACCCAGTACTTC. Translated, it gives CASSYVRGSRETQYF.